The 14 T cell receptor beta chains below were found in one sample sequenced in a study of shared clonotypes between healthy human individuals. Repertoires were generated with immunoSEQ multiplex PCR, while TCRdb's copy carries only in-frame clones and drops some. The table has over a million clones, roughly 96% seen once; the top ten hold 1% to 1.5%. Sequencing input: naive CD4+ T cells sorted from blood. Subset here: CD45RA+ positively selected. Receptor source: a man aged 25 to 40 in good health.

The CDR3 loop reads CASSPGGPLGANVLTF. In DNA form, the CDR3 reads TGTGCCAGCAGCCCTGGTGGACCGCTTGGGGCCAACGTCCTGACTTTC. The chain carries TRBV5-6 and TRBJ2-6; D is undetermined. Between the trimmed V and J ends, which lost 4 bases and 3 bases, there was a span of 14 bases. Germline CDR1 reads SGHDT; CDR2 reads YYEEEE. The CDR3 is made up of 16 amino acids.

The chain combines TRBV13 with TRBJ2-7; 8 nucleotides align to TRBD1. J lost 2 bases, V lost 3 bases, and 9 bases had no gene match. Per germline, CDR1 PRHDT and CDR2 FYEKMQ (reference sequence). CDR3 length: 16 amino acids. The CDR3 nucleotides read TGTGCCAGCAGCTTTCATCGACAGGGGAACACCTACGAGCAGTACTTC. The encoded protein is CASSFHRQGNTYEQYF.

The chain recombines TRBV19 with TRBJ2-1; 9 bases align to TRBD2. J lost 1 base, V lost 3 bases, and 7 bases had no gene match. Looked up from germline, CDR1 is LNHDA and CDR2 is SQIVND (reference sequence). The CDR3 loop spans 17 amino acids. In nucleotides, the CDR3 is TGTGCCAGTAGTATCTTCCATAGCGGGAGTTCCTACAATGAGCAGTTCTTC. Protein sequence: CASSIFHSGSSYNEQFF.

The chain combines TRBV7-9 with TRBJ2-2, with D perhaps matching TRBD2 (6 bases). The germline gives CDR1 SEHNR, CDR2 FQNEAQ (reference sequence). The V gene lost 11 bases and the J gene lost 6 bases, with 16 bases spanning the gap. There are 13 residues in the CDR3. CDR3 in DNA: TGTGCCCCGAGCCGGACGGGGGCCGGGGAGCTGTTTTTT. Its translation is CAPSRTGAGELFF.

V and J are TRBV7-2 and TRBJ2-6; D remains unclear. There are 13 residues in the CDR3. CDR1 and CDR2 (germline): SGHTA, FQGNSA. V lost 8 bases, J lost 0 bases, and 5 bases lay in between. CDR3 in amino acids: CASRDSGANVLTF. For the CDR3, the DNA is TGTGCCAGCCGAGACTCTGGGGCCAACGTCCTGACTTTC.

The chain combines TRBV28 with TRBJ1-2, with a tentative D call TRBD1 (6 bases). The CDR3 has 12 amino acids. Trimming shortened V by 7 bases and J by 4 bases, and 10 bases separated the two germline ends. CDR1 is MDHEN, CDR2 SYDVKM, per germline. The CDR3 region has the DNA TGTGCCAGCACCAAGGACAGCTATGGCTACACCTTC. Translating gives CASTKDSYGYTF.

The gene calls are TRBV18 and TRBJ1-3; 7 nucleotides align to TRBD1. With V trimmed by 3 bases and J by 3 bases, 11 bases remained unmatched. The germline gives CDR1 KGHSH, CDR2 LQKENI. The CDR3 totals 17 residues. The CDR3 loop reads CASSPGQRPILGNTIYF. CDR3 nucleotides: TGTGCCAGCTCACCGGGACAGCGGCCGATTCTTGGAAACACCATATATTTT.

The chain is built from TRBV28 and TRBJ1-5; 8 nucleotides agree with TRBD1. The V gene end was trimmed by 5 bases and the J gene end by 5 bases; junction bases not matched to a gene: 5. The CDR3 totals 14 residues. Germline-derived CDR1 and CDR2 are MDHEN and SYDVKM. This chain's CDR3 is CASSQGTGYQPQHF. Written as DNA, the CDR3 is TGTGCCAGCAGTCAAGGGACAGGATATCAGCCCCAGCATTTT.

The J gene is TRBJ1-5, the V gene TRBV28; 9 bases line up with TRBD1. The CDR3 covers 13 residues. V lost 8 bases and J lost 9; bases outside the gene matches: 8. Germline CDR1 reads MDHEN; CDR2 reads SYDVKM. Written as DNA, the CDR3 is TGTGCCAGCTCCCACCGGGGACAGGGGCCCCAGCATTTT. Translated: CASSHRGQGPQHF.

The rearrangement uses TRBV5-1 and TRBJ2-7; 7 bases align to TRBD1. Germline V gene lookup returns CDR1 SGHRS and CDR2 YFSETQ. Germline trimming cut 1 base from V and 0 bases from J; bases unmatched to any gene: 4. CDR3 length: 15 residues. The CDR3 coding sequence is TGCGCCAGCAGCTTGTCCGGGACAGTCTCCTACGAGCAGTACTTC. Translating it yields CASSLSGTVSYEQYF.

The CDR3 loop reads CASNTGQGSDEQYF. The CDR3 region has the DNA TGTGCCAGCAATACGGGACAGGGGAGCGACGAGCAGTACTTC. The gene calls are TRBV28 and TRBJ2-7; 10 bases line up with TRBD1. Germline V gives CDR1 MDHEN, CDR2 SYDVKM. This CDR3 contains 14 residues. Losses at the gene ends were 7 bases for V and 5 bases for J; bases not matched to a gene: 8.

The V gene is TRBV5-1, the J gene TRBJ2-6; 8 bases align to TRBD1. The V segment lost 1 base and the J segment 2 bases; nucleotides outside the gene matches: 11. Per germline, CDR1 SGHRS and CDR2 YFSETQ. There are 19 residues in the CDR3. The CDR3 here is CASSLFFRGQDPGANVLTF. CDR3 in DNA: TGCGCCAGCAGCTTGTTCTTTAGGGGACAGGACCCTGGGGCCAACGTCCTGACTTTC.

The chain combines TRBV11-3 with TRBJ2-1; D not resolved. This CDR3 region has 15 residues. V was trimmed by 5 bases and J by 5 bases, leaving 16 bases between them. The germline V gene encodes CDR1 SGHNT and CDR2 YENEEA. DNA of the CDR3: TGTGCCAGCAGCCTAGGCCCGGGCGCAAACAATGAGCAGTTCTTC. Amino acid sequence: CASSLGPGANNEQFF.

This clone was found once. The chain employs TRBV5-1 and TRBJ2-7; no clear D gene. The CDR3 sequence is 12 residues long. Germline V lookup: CDR1 SGHRS, CDR2 YFSETQ. V was clipped by 4 bases and J by 2 bases, with 7 bases between them. The DNA for the CDR3 is TGCGCCAGCAGCAGGTCCCCCTACGAGCAGTACTTC. Its protein product is CASSRSPYEQYF.